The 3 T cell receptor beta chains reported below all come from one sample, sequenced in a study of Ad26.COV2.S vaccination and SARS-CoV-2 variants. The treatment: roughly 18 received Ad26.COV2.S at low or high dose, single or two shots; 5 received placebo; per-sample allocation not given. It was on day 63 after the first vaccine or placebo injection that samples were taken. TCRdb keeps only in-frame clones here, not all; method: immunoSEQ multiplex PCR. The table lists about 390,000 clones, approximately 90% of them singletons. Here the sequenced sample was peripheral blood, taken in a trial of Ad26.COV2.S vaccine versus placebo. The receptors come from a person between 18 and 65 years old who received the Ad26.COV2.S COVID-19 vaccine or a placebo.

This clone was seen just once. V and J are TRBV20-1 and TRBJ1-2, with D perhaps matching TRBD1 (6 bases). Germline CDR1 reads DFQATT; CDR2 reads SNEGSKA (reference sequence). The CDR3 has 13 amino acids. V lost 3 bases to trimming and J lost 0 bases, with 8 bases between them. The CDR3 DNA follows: TGCAGTGCTAGTGGACAGCCTAACTATGGCTACACCTTC. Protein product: CSASGQPNYGYTF.

CDR3 amino acids: CASSQGEQGGGAFF. In nucleotides, the CDR3 is TGTGCCAGCAGCCAAGGAGAACAGGGGGGTGGAGCTTTCTTT. This chain links TRBV3-1 (or the pseudogene TRBV3-2) with TRBJ1-1; TRBD1 aligns across 8 bases. Losses at the gene ends were 1 base for V and 10 bases for J; bases not matched to a gene: 8. Germline V lookup: CDR1 LGHDT, CDR2 YNNKEL (reference sequence). The length of the CDR3 is 14 residues.

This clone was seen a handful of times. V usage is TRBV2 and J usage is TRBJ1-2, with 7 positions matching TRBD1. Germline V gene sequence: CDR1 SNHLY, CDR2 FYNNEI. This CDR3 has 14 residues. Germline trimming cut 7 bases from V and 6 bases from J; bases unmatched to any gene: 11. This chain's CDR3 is CASISSGGLDGYTF. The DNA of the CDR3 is TGTGCCAGCATCTCCTCAGGGGGATTGGATGGCTACACCTTC.